This record concerns one T cell receptor (beta chain) sequence. The source of the sample is a study of blood T cell repertoires in COVID-19. The wider study: Sources were T cells, B-cell-depleted T cells, or PBMCs; the material itself was cDNA or gDNA.

Study processing details: Quantification of nucleated cells was approximated via reference gene primer amplification. Measured with immunoSEQ multiplex PCR; TCRdb has only the in-frame clones, and not every one. V and J calls and clone size come straight from that table; D and trimming were deduced from the DNA. The sample records 400,000 or so clones, approximately 90% being singletons. Participant ages covered roughly 18 to 89 years across about 25 US areas. Two negative PCRs, clearance, or symptom resolution characterized the recovered Cohort 3 donors. Trimming stripped 7 bases from V and 8 bases from J, with 12 bases between. Germline CDR1 reads GTSNPN; CDR2 reads SVGIG (reference sequence). The CDR3 is made up of 11 amino acids.

Sequenced: PBMCs or T cells enriched from blood (not recorded which). This TCR came from a young man who had recovered from COVID-19. V and J are TRBV30 and TRBJ2-1; tentatively, D is TRBD1 (6 bases). For the CDR3, the DNA is TGTGCCTCCACGTGGGGGCATGAGCAGTTCTTC. Amino acid sequence: CASTWGHEQFF.